A selection of T cell receptor beta chains follows, all from one sample in a study of cytotoxic CD8 clonotypes in ibrutinib-treated CLL. Produced via immunoSEQ multiplex PCR; TCRdb's table is partial and in-frame only. The sample has tens of thousands of clones, 60% to 80% seen once; the top ten hold over 15%. Sequences were derived from PBMCs, sampled at disease progression, from a patient treated with ibrutinib. All receptors come from a human donor with chronic lymphocytic leukemia. Each CDR3 is given with its conserved first and last residue. D genes are given only for firm matches. Only some rows state a clone size, as once, few, many or a class for expanded clones.

TRBD1,once,TRBJ2-1,TRBV11-3,TGTGCCAGCAGCTTAGCAACAGGGGGTGAGCAGTTCTTC,CASSLATGGEQFF
-,-,TRBJ2-3,TRBV12-5,TGTGCTAGTGGCCCCCGGGACAACACAGATACGCAGTATTTT,CASGPRDNTDTQYF
-,few,TRBJ1-4,TRBV7-9,TGTGCCAGCAGCTTAAAGGCAGCTCCAAATGAAAAACTGTTTTTT,CASSLKAAPNEKLFF
-,-,TRBJ1-3,TRBV5-1,TGCGCCAGCAGTCAGAACTCTGGAAACACCATATATTTT,CASSQNSGNTIYF
-,-,TRBJ2-4,TRBV14,TGTGCCAGCAGCCAAGATAGCAGCCGGCGGGCCAAAAACATTCAGTACTTC,CASSQDSSRRAKNIQYF
TRBD1,-,TRBJ1-2,TRBV4-1,TGCGCCAGCAGCCACCCCGCTAGCCCAGGGGGCTATGGCTACACCTTC,CASSHPASPGGYGYTF
-,few,TRBJ1-2,TRBV9,TGTGCCAGCAGCGTAGTGGGTAGGGATGGCTACACCTTC,CASSVVGRDGYTF
TRBD2,-,TRBJ2-1,TRBV6-1,TGTGCCAGCAGTATTAGCGGGGCGGGGAACAATGAGCAGTTCTTC,CASSISGAGNNEQFF
-,-,TRBJ2-1,TRBV6-1,TGTGCCAGCAGTGATTATCCCGGGACTGCCCCTGGTGATGAGCAGTTCTTC,CASSDYPGTAPGDEQFF
TRBD2,-,TRBJ2-1,TRBV27,TGTGCCAGCAGTTTCGCGGCTAGCGGTTTAGGGTACAATGAGCAGTTCTTC,CASSFAASGLGYNEQFF
-,-,TRBJ2-3,TRBV5-1,TGCGCCAGCAGCTTGGAGACTAGCACAGATACGCAGTATTTT,CASSLETSTDTQYF
-,-,TRBJ1-5,TRBV19,TGTGCCAGTAGTATGAGAGAAATCGGCAATCAGCCCCAGCATTTT,CASSMREIGNQPQHF
TRBD2,-,TRBJ2-7,TRBV2,TGTGCCAGCTCGCCTAGCGGGGGGACCTACGAGCAGTACTTC,CASSPSGGTYEQYF
TRBD1,-,TRBJ2-1,TRBV4-1,TGCGCCAGCAGCCAAGATAGGACAGGGGCCTACAATGAGCAGTTCTTC,CASSQDRTGAYNEQFF
TRBD2,-,TRBJ2-1,TRBV25-1,TGTGCCAGCAGTGAGCCCCCCGGGACTAGCGGAAACAATGAGCAGTTCTTC,CASSEPPGTSGNNEQFF
-,-,TRBJ1-5,TRBV25-1,TGTGCCAGCAGCCTAAACCCTCTCAATCAGCCCCAGCATTTT,CASSLNPLNQPQHF
-,-,TRBJ1-5,TRBV6-6,TGTGCCAGCAGCCAGGACCTTGGGAATCAGCCCCAGCATTTT,CASSQDLGNQPQHF
-,-,TRBJ2-3,TRBV7-6,TGTGCCAGCAGCGCTTCGGGACCCATCACAGATACGCAGTATTTT,CASSASGPITDTQYF
-,-,TRBJ2-7,TRBV27,TGTGCCAGCAGTCCCCCCCCCACAGGGCTCTACGAGCAGTACTTC,CASSPPPTGLYEQYF
-,-,TRBJ2-6,TRBV5-1,TGCGCCAGCGGAGACAGCTCTGGGGCCAACGTCCTGACTTTC,CASGDSSGANVLTF
-,-,TRBJ1-1,TRBV5-4,TGTGCCAGCAGCTTGGGTGGGGGCACTGAAGCTTTCTTT,CASSLGGGTEAFF
-,-,TRBJ1-1,TRBV11-2,TGTGCCAGCAGCTTAGTAGGGGGGGACACTGAAGCTTTCTTT,CASSLVGGDTEAFF
TRBD1,-,TRBJ1-2,TRBV13,TGTGCCAGCAGCTTATCCCGGGACAGGGCTCAGTATGGCTACACCTTC,CASSLSRDRAQYGYTF
TRBD1,-,TRBJ1-5,TRBV7-9,TGTGCCAGCAGCTTAGCCGTGGGACAGGGTAATCAGCCCCAGCATTTT,CASSLAVGQGNQPQHF
-,-,TRBJ2-5,TRBV12-5,TGTGCTAGTGGTGGGGGTGAGGGGGAGACCCAGTACTTC,CASGGGEGETQYF
TRBD2,-,TRBJ2-3,TRBV6-1,TGTGCCAGCACCCGCGCTAGCGGGGCAGATACGCAGTATTTT,CASTRASGADTQYF
-,few,TRBJ2-5,TRBV15,TGTGCCACCAGCAGAGATCCCCCCAATCCCATGAGCGTAGGGACCCAGTACTTC,CATSRDPPNPMSVGTQYF
-,-,TRBJ1-1,TRBV11-2,TGTGCCAGCACGACCCACTTGAACACTGAAGCTTTCTTT,CASTTHLNTEAFF
TRBD1,-,TRBJ1-1,TRBV7-9,TGTGCCAGCAGCTCCTGGGACAGGCAGAACACTGAAGCTTTCTTT,CASSSWDRQNTEAFF
-,-,TRBJ2-1,TRBV7-8,TGTGCCAGCAGCTCACGGGGGCCTTCCTACAATGAGCAGTTCTTC,CASSSRGPSYNEQFF
TRBD1,-,TRBJ1-2,TRBV5-1,TGCGCCAGCAGCGCCTCAGGGGGCGGAAACTATGGCTACACCTTC,CASSASGGGNYGYTF
-,-,TRBJ1-6,TRBV25-1,TGTGCCAGCAGCCCACAGGGTACCAATTCACCCCTCCACTTT,CASSPQGTNSPLHF
-,-,TRBJ2-7,TRBV7-8,TGTGCCAGCAGCTTAGGGGGGGCCCAGTACGAGCAGTACTTC,CASSLGGAQYEQYF
-,-,TRBJ2-1,TRBV5-1,TGCGCCAGCAGCTTGGTTCAGGGAGGCAATGAGCAGTTCTTC,CASSLVQGGNEQFF
TRBD2,few,TRBJ2-1,TRBV28,TGTGCCTCCGCGGGGGTTGGTGAGCAGTTCTTC,CASAGVGEQFF
-,-,TRBJ1-2,TRBV5-1,TGCGCCAGCAGCTTCCTGGGGAACTATGGCTACACCTTC,CASSFLGNYGYTF
-,-,TRBJ1-4,TRBV18,TGTGCCACTACGCCACAACGGCAGCTAACTAATGAAAAACTGTTTTTT,CATTPQRQLTNEKLFF